Listed here are 29 T cell receptor beta chains from one sample, sequenced in a study of blood T cells in healthy people across ages. Then a second PCR, running roughly 6 to 12 cycles, was carried out with a sample-barcoded 5' primer and a J-beta primer mix. TCRdb re-analysed the 5' RACE reads in MiXCR, keeping a single row per CDR3 protein. The sample includes 1 million or so distinct CDR3 sequences, roughly 24% of them seen just once. The data also belong to a second study, concerning T cells of mothers and their children.

The sample taken for sequencing was blood. These receptors were taken from a girl aged 2 to 9 in good health.

The chain joins TRBV11-2 to TRBJ1-2, with D perhaps TRBD1 (5 bases). This CDR3 region has 14 residues. V was trimmed by 4 bases and J by 5 bases, leaving 14 bases between them. Germline V CDR1 and CDR2: SGHAT, FQNNGV. DNA of the CDR3: TGTGCCAGCAGCTCCGGGACGGCGATATATGGCTACACCTTC. Translating gives CASSSGTAIYGYTF.

This clonotype was picked up a small number of times. The chain recombines TRBV6-2 or TRBV6-3 with TRBJ2-5; perhaps TRBD2 as D (5 bases). TRBJ2-1 explains the end of the DNA better; the J call may be wrong. The CDR3 contains 12 residues. Per germline, CDR1 MNHEY and CDR2 SVGEGT. In nucleotides, the CDR3 is TGTGCCAGCAGTTACGCCGGGGATGAGCAGTTCTTC. Its translation is CASSYAGDEQFF.

The chain couples TRBV7-9 to TRBJ1-2; perhaps TRBD1 as D (6 bases). V lost 1 base and J 6 bases, leaving 18 bases between the germline ends. The CDR3 extends over 16 amino acids. Germline V gene lookup returns CDR1 SEHNR and CDR2 FQNEAQ (reference sequence). CDR3 sequence reads: CASSLESGPGADGYTF. For the CDR3, the DNA is TGTGCCAGCAGCTTAGAATCGGGGCCAGGGGCGGATGGCTACACCTTC. The complete variable domain, with remaining parts taken from reference TRBV7-9 and TRBJ1-2, reads DTGVSQNPRHKITKRGQNVTFRCDPISEHNRLYWYRQTLGQGPEFLTYFQNEAQLEKSRLLSDRFSAERPKGSFSTLEIQRTEQGDSAMYLCASSLESGPGADGYTFGSGTRLTVV.

This clonotype has a handful of counts. The genes are TRBV18 and TRBJ1-1; a possible D gene is TRBD1 (5 bases). Trimming stripped 2 bases from V and 3 bases from J, with 13 bases between. This CDR3 contains 15 residues. Germline-derived CDR1 and CDR2 are KGHSH and LQKENI. CDR3 bases: TGTGCCAGCTCACCATGGGGGGAAGGGGACACTGAAGCTTTCTTT. Amino acids: CASSPWGEGDTEAFF.

The chain has TRBV6-5 and TRBJ1-1; 7 positions agree with TRBD1. The CDR3 has 14 amino acids. Germline CDR1 MNHEY, CDR2 SVGAGI. J gave up 1 base and V 6 bases, and 5 bases lay outside the gene matches. The CDR3 bases are TGTGCCAGCAGCCCGGGACAGTCGAACACTGAAGCTTTCTTT. This sequence encodes CASSPGQSNTEAFF.

The gene calls are TRBV12-3 or TRBV12-4 and TRBJ2-1; 10 bases match TRBD2. This CDR3 comprises 19 residues. J was trimmed by 5 bases and V by 3 bases; bases with no gene match: 16. For the CDR3, the DNA is TGTGCCAGCAGTTTGGGCCCGAGCGGGGGGGCCCCCCCGCACAATGAGCAGTTCTTC. It codes for CASSLGPSGGAPPHNEQFF.

The V gene is TRBV25-1, the J gene TRBJ2-5; 9 bases align to TRBD1. The CDR3 is 15 residues long. Losses at the gene ends were 0 bases for V and 5 bases for J; bases not matched to a gene: 4. Per the germline V gene, CDR1 is MGHDK and CDR2 is SYGVNS. CDR3 amino acids: CASSEYGTGRETQYF. The CDR3 DNA reads TGTGCCAGCAGTGAATATGGGACAGGGAGGGAGACCCAGTACTTC. Based on the CDR3 plus reference TRBV25-1 and TRBJ2-5, the full variable domain is EADIYQTPRYLVIGTGKKITLECSQTMGHDKMYWYQQDPGMELHLIHYSYGVNSTEKGDLSSESTVSRIRTEHFPLTLESARPSHTSQYLCASSEYGTGRETQYFGPGTRLLVL.

The chain carries TRBV29-1 and TRBJ1-2; D is ambiguous. Trimming removed 8 bases from V and 8 bases from J, with 9 bases in between. CDR1 SQVTM and CDR2 ANQGSEA come from the germline V gene. The CDR3 has 9 residues. The CDR3 coding sequence is TGCAGCTCAGATGGCGGCTACACCTTC. This gives the protein CSSDGGYTF.

V usage is TRBV28 and J usage is TRBJ2-5, with D possibly being TRBD1 (6 bases). The J call may be mistaken, given a closer DNA end match to TRBJ2-7. There are 11 residues in the CDR3. The germline CDR1 and CDR2 sequences are MDHEN and SYDVKM. The CDR3 region is CASKTGNEQYF. In DNA, the CDR3 is TGTGCCAGCAAAACAGGGAACGAGCAGTACTTC.

The chain is built from TRBV5-1 and TRBJ1-6; no clear D. Germline values: CDR1 SGHRS, CDR2 YFSETQ. The CDR3 is 17 amino acids. The germline V and J ends were trimmed by 4 bases and 9 bases, with 23 bases remaining between them. CDR3 sequence: CASSPIARDTAFSPLHF. The CDR3, as DNA: TGCGCCAGCAGCCCGATCGCGCGTGACACGGCCTTTTCACCCCTCCACTTT. The whole variable domain, remainder taken from reference TRBV5-1 and TRBJ1-6, is KAGVTQTPRYLIKTRGQQVTLSCSPISGHRSVSWYQQTPGQGLQFLFEYFSETQRNKGNFPGRFSGRQFSNSRSEMNVSTLELGDSALYLCASSPIARDTAFSPLHFGNGTRLTVT.

Only a few counts were recorded for this clonotype. A junction end diverges from the germline sequence, so it may reflect a read error. The chain is built from TRBV27 and TRBJ2-5; D is possibly TRBD1 or TRBD2 (5 bases each). The CDR3 covers 19 residues. The germline CDR1 and CDR2 sequences are MNHEY and SMNVEV (reference sequence). The chain's CDR3 is CASHPCPCFLDTSGETRYF. CDR3 DNA sequence: TGTGCCAGCCATCCCTGCCCCTGCTTTCTGGACACCTCCGGGGAGACCCGGTACTTC.

V gene TRBV29-1 combines with J gene TRBJ2-3, with unresolved D. Germline V gene lookup returns CDR1 SQVTM and CDR2 ANQGSEA. V was clipped by 6 bases and J by 1 base, with 11 bases between them. The CDR3 is 13 amino acids. The CDR3 is CSVWPDRTDTQYF. CDR3 bases: TGCAGCGTATGGCCGGACCGCACAGATACGCAGTATTTT.

In this sample, this clonotype turned up a few times. The J gene is TRBJ1-6, the V gene TRBV28; possible D gene TRBD1, 6 bases. Germline V gene data show CDR1 as MDHEN and CDR2 as SYDVKM. V gave up 5 bases and J gave up 10 bases, with 21 bases separating them. This CDR3 comprises 16 residues. CDR3: CASSTRTVATVSPLHF. CDR3 coding DNA: TGTGCCAGCAGTACTCGGACAGTTGCGACCGTCTCACCCCTCCACTTT.

CDR3 region: CSDRGNQPQHF. In nucleotides, the CDR3 is TGCAGCGACAGGGGAAATCAGCCCCAGCATTTT. The chain couples TRBV29-1 to TRBJ1-5, with 7 bases identical to TRBD1. Germline trimming cut 7 bases from V and 4 bases from J; bases unmatched to any gene: 1. The CDR3 is made up of 11 amino acids. In germline, CDR1 is SQVTM, CDR2 ANQGSEA.

This chain uses TRBV12-3 or TRBV12-4 with TRBJ1-4; D call uncertain. The length of the CDR3 is 13 residues. V dropped 2 bases and J dropped 8 bases, with 9 bases sitting between them. CDR3 region: CASSLSFPEKLFF. The CDR3 DNA is TGTGCCAGCAGTTTATCATTCCCGGAAAAACTGTTTTTT.

The chain carries TRBV20-1 and TRBJ2-3; D possibly corresponds to TRBD2 (6 bases). From germline, CDR1 is DFQATT and CDR2 SNEGSKA (reference sequence). This CDR3 is 15 amino acids long. Trimming shortened V by 1 base and J by 2 bases, and 13 bases separated the two germline ends. CDR3 protein: CSARGGVGSTDTQYF. The CDR3 region has the DNA TGCAGTGCTAGAGGGGGGGTTGGTTCCACAGATACGCAGTATTTT.

This sequence joins TRBV12-3 or TRBV12-4 and TRBJ2-7; 9 bases agree with TRBD2. Trimming took 6 bases from V and 2 from J; bases not matched to a gene: 8. This CDR3 region has 15 residues. CDR3: CASRPLAGGTYEQYF. The CDR3 DNA sequence: TGTGCCAGCAGACCCCTCGCGGGGGGGACCTACGAGCAGTACTTC.

This clonotype was counted between two and nine times. This sequence joins TRBV7-9 and TRBJ1-3; D is unresolved. Germline V gene data show CDR1 as SEHNR and CDR2 as FQNEAQ (reference sequence). The CDR3 loop spans 15 amino acids. V was clipped by 2 bases and J by 2 bases, with 10 bases between them. The CDR3 here is CASSLPIPAGNTIYF. The CDR3 bases are TGTGCCAGCAGCTTACCCATACCCGCTGGAAACACCATATATTTT.

This sequence joins TRBV7-2 and TRBJ1-2; 8 bases fit TRBD1. The ends lost 3 bases at V and 8 bases at J; junction bases unmatched: 11. Germline CDR1 reads SGHTA; CDR2 reads FQGNSA. This CDR3 region has 15 residues. CDR3 coding DNA: TGTGCCAGCAGCTTGACGCCGGACAGGGCCCGGGGCTACACCTTC. This translates into CASSLTPDRARGYTF.

CDR3 amino acids: CAIKTSGNTGELFF. Written as DNA, the CDR3 is TGCGCCATCAAGACTAGCGGGAACACCGGGGAGCTGTTTTTT. The V and J genes are TRBV10-2 and TRBJ2-2; 9 positions match TRBD2. The V gene's germline CDR1 is WSHSY and CDR2 SAAADI. With 10 bases clipped from V and 1 base from J, the junction kept 4 bases outside the gene matches. The CDR3 is 14 residues long.

This clonotype was seen a handful of times. The chain's CDR3 is CASSSAGGGDIQYF. In DNA form, the CDR3 reads TGTGCCAGCAGTTCCGCGGGTGGTGGGGACATTCAGTACTTC. The V gene is TRBV12-3 or TRBV12-4, the J gene TRBJ2-4; a weak D match, TRBD2 (5 bases). V shed 4 bases and J shed 8 bases, with 15 bases lying between them. The CDR3 contains 14 residues.

The chain's CDR3 is CASSLTGGTDEQYF. CDR3 in DNA: TGTGCCAGCAGTTTGACAGGGGGCACCGACGAGCAGTACTTC. J is TRBJ2-7 and V is TRBV7-9; 10 bases are a match to TRBD1. The CDR3 covers 14 residues. From germline, CDR1 is SEHNR and CDR2 FQNEAQ (reference sequence). With 6 bases clipped from V and 5 bases from J, the junction kept 7 bases outside the gene matches.

V is TRBV9 and J is TRBJ2-5; D is perhaps TRBD1 (6 bases). The CDR3 spans 15 residues. V was clipped by 0 bases and J by 5 bases, with 14 bases between them. The germline gives CDR1 SGDLS, CDR2 YYNGEE. In DNA form, the CDR3 reads TGTGCCAGCAGCGTAGAGGACAGACCGACGGAGACCCAGTACTTC. This encodes CASSVEDRPTETQYF. The entire variable domain, with the rest obtained from reference TRBV9 and TRBJ2-5, is as follows: DSGVTQTPKHLITATGQRVTLRCSPRSGDLSVYWYQQSLDQGLQFLIQYYNGEERAKGNILERFSAQQFPDLHSELNLSSLELGDSALYFCASSVEDRPTETQYFGPGTRLLVL.

The chain recombines TRBV10-3 with TRBJ2-5; TRBD1 agrees at 8 bases. The assigned J gene may be wrong: the sequence end matches TRBJ2-7 better. From germline, CDR1 is ENHRY and CDR2 SYGVKD. The CDR3 extends over 15 amino acids. The CDR3 region is CAISESLDRAHEQYF. Here the CDR3 DNA reads TGTGCCATCAGTGAGTCCTTGGACAGGGCGCACGAGCAGTACTTC.

The V and J genes are TRBV7-9 and TRBJ2-3; 9 bases are shared with TRBD1. V dropped 4 bases and J dropped 5; count of bases not matched to a gene: 7. The germline V gene encodes CDR1 SEHNR and CDR2 FQNEAQ (reference sequence). The CDR3 extends over 15 amino acids. CDR3 sequence reads: CASSSRDREGDTQYF. For the CDR3, the DNA is TGTGCCAGCAGCTCCCGGGACAGGGAGGGAGATACGCAGTATTTT.

This clonotype was counted between two and nine times. One end of the junction varies from germline; a read error may be responsible. The CDR3 DNA reads TGCGCCAGCAGTTTCGACGTATCACCCCTCCACTTT. Protein: CASSFDVSPLHF. The chain couples TRBV12-3 or TRBV12-4 to TRBJ1-6; D is unresolved. This CDR3 comprises 12 residues.

Comments on this clonotype: At one end, the junction sequence differs from germline, possibly due to a read error. This chain connects TRBV4-3 to TRBJ2-5, with 14 positions matching TRBD2. The CDR3 sequence is 15 residues long. Germline CDR1 LGHNA, CDR2 YSLEER. CDR3 in DNA: TGCGCCAGCAGCCTTGAACGTGGACTAGCGGGGGGTGAGTTCTTC. It is translated as CASSLERGLAGGEFF.

This clonotype came up a few times. This chain joins TRBV27 and TRBJ2-7; TRBD1 or TRBD2 may be the D gene (5 bases each). The V end lost 0 bases, the J end lost 3 bases, and 9 bases lay between the germline ends. This CDR3 has 14 residues. CDR1 MNHEY and CDR2 SMNVEV come from the germline V gene (reference sequence). CDR3 nucleotides: TGTGCCAGCAGTTTATCAGGGGCGGGCTACGAGCAGTACTTC. Its translation is CASSLSGAGYEQYF.

The V and J genes are TRBV12-3 or TRBV12-4 and TRBJ1-2; D ambiguous. The length of the CDR3 is 14 residues. Trimming shortened V by 0 bases and J by 8 bases, and 13 bases separated the two germline ends. CDR3 amino acids: CASSLARGKGGYTF. The DNA of the CDR3 is TGTGCCAGCAGTTTAGCTCGGGGAAAAGGCGGCTACACCTTC.